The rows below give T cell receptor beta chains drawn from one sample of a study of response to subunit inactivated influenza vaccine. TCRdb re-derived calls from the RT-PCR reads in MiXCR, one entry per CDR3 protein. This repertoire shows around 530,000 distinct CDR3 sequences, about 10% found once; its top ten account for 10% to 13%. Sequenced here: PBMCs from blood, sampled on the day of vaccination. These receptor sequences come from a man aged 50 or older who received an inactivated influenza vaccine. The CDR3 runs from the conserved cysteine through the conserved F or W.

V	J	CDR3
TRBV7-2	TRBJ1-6	CASSSDRTPLHF
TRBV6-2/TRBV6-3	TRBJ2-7	CASSVGQLLYEQYF
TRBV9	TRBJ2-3	CASSYPQGSTDTQYF
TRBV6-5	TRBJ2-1	CASSYSGTGFNEQFF
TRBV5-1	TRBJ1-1	CASSADPSNTEAFF
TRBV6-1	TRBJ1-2	CASSEGGGYGYTF
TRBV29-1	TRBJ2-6	CSVEDRGTGGSGANVLTF
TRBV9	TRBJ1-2	CASSKSRDRVYGYTF
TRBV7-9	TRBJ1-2	CASSPPMGGVGTF
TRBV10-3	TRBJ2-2	CAIQTGMRDTGELFF